Detailed here is one T cell receptor beta chain. Antigen unknown. This sample was taken from a study of Ad26.COV2.S vaccination and SARS-CoV-2 variants. Background on the study: Each vaccinee took Ad26.COV2.S intramuscularly, once or twice 56 days apart.

Overall study findings and caveats: Individuals receiving vaccine had higher spike-specific TCR breadth than placebo recipients did. Researchers reported similar non-spike TCR breadth in vaccine and placebo recipients. It is possible that the TCR breadth and depth analyses underestimated the total T cell responses.

Unmatched junction bases numbered 2, after V lost 2 bases and J lost 6 bases. The CDR3 is 13 residues long. Germline V gene data show CDR1 as MNHNS and CDR2 as SASEGT. Using immunoSEQ multiplex PCR, the repertoire was profiled, and TCRdb retains in-frame clones only, with some absent. The table lists approximately 400,000 clones, 83% of them singletons, with approximately 7.8% in the top ten. The treatment is: roughly 19 received Ad26.COV2.S at low or high dose, single or two shots; 5 received placebo; per-sample allocation not given. Specimen acquisition occurred on day 63 following the initial vaccine or placebo injection.

The rearrangement joins TRBV6-1 to TRBJ1-2, with 8 bases identical to TRBD1. The receptor was isolated from a person aged 18-60 years who received the Ad26.COV2.S COVID-19 vaccine or a placebo. The input for sequencing was peripheral blood, taken in a trial of Ad26.COV2.S vaccine versus placebo. CDR3 coding DNA: TGTGCCAGCAGTGAACACAGGGGGGATGGCTACACCTTC. Translation gives CASSEHRGDGYTF.